These T cell receptor beta chains were read from a single sample in a study of brain metastases from non-small cell lung cancer. Only in-frame clones appear in the TCRdb table, and some are missing; sequencing was by immunoSEQ multiplex PCR. The sample lists approximately 1,500 clones, about four fifths occurring once. The specimen sequenced was tissue from a brain metastasis. These TCRs come from a donor aged 40 or over with non-small cell lung cancer. Each CDR3 is given with its conserved first and last residue. The D gene is left open where the match is weak. A clone size is listed for some rows: how often the clone was seen (once, few, many), or a class if it is expanded.

j_call	d_call	v_call	clone_size	cdr3_aa	cdr3_nt
TRBJ1-1	-	TRBV10-2	-	CASSADSMNTEAFF	TGCGCCAGCAGTGCAGACAGTATGAACACTGAAGCTTTCTTT
TRBJ1-1	-	TRBV5-1	-	CVSTPGWGTGNTEAFF	TGCGTCAGCACTCCGGGGTGGGGTACAGGGAACACTGAAGCTTTCTTT
TRBJ1-1	-	TRBV6-2/TRBV6-3	once	CASSYRGALNTEAFF	TGTGCCAGCAGTTACAGGGGGGCCTTGAACACTGAAGCTTTCTTT
TRBJ1-5	-	TRBV12-5	-	CASGRDGNSNQPQHF	TGTGCTAGTGGTAGAGACGGGAATAGCAATCAGCCCCAGCATTTT
TRBJ2-3	-	TRBV7-9	few	CASSPRAGSTDTQYF	TGTGCCAGCAGCCCTCGGGCAGGGAGCACAGATACGCAGTATTTT
TRBJ2-3	-	TRBV6-2/TRBV6-3	large	CASSTLATIFSTQYF	TGTGCCAGCAGTACCCTAGCGACTATTTTTTCTACGCAGTATTTT
TRBJ1-5	TRBD1	TRBV10-2	-	CASSPGQAQPQHF	TGCGCCAGCAGCCCCGGACAGGCTCAGCCCCAGCATTTT
TRBJ1-6	TRBD1	TRBV2	-	CASSPRTGYDPLHF	TGTGCCAGCAGTCCGCGGACAGGGTACGACCCCCTCCACTTT
TRBJ2-7	TRBD1	TRBV30	-	CAWSPGTATYEQYF	TGTGCCTGGAGCCCCGGGACAGCGACCTACGAGCAGTACTTC
TRBJ1-4	-	TRBV19	-	CASTLLGSANEKLFF	TGTGCCAGTACCCTCTTGGGGTCGGCTAATGAAAAACTGTTTTTT
TRBJ1-6	-	TRBV5-1	-	CASKGDPDPSPLHF	TGCGCCAGCAAGGGGGACCCCGACCCTTCACCCCTCCACTTT
TRBJ2-1	TRBD2	TRBV11-3	-	CASSLEISRGGFDNEQFF	TGTGCCAGCAGCTTAGAGATTTCGCGGGGGGGCTTCGACAATGAGCAGTTCTTC
TRBJ2-7	-	TRBV2	-	CASSEDGAYEQYF	TGTGCCAGCAGCGAGGACGGAGCCTACGAGCAGTACTTC